This T cell receptor (beta chain) was profiled in a study of CD8+ T cells in alopecia areata. Overall study results and limits: Normal-skin resident alphabeta T cells also appear among scalp sample sequences. Affected lesional scalp, above all in alopecia totalis/universalis, was more clonal than normal scalp.

Specimens obtained from alopecia areata patients comprised lesional scalp punch biopsies and peripheral blood. Investigators sorted PBMCs to obtain both CD4+ and CD8+ T cells. About this clone itself: Its antigen is currently unknown.

cDNA reverse transcribed from extracted RNA served as the sequencing template. Sequencing was performed with immunoSEQ multiplex PCR; in TCRdb, only in-frame clones are kept and a portion is missing. Here the sample spans 130,000 or so clones, roughly 50% being singletons. Germline V gene lookup returns CDR1 SQVTM and CDR2 ANQGSEA. J lost 0 bases, V lost 3 bases, and 6 bases had no gene match. This CDR3 has 18 amino acids. Sequenced: NKG2D-low CD8+ T cells sorted from blood. The chain links TRBV29-1 to TRBJ2-1; 15 positions match TRBD2. This clonotype was obtained from a human donor with alopecia areata. CDR3 sequence (DNA): TGCAGCGTTGAGTCCGGGACTAGCGGGGGGTACTCCTACAATGAGCAGTTCTTC. As protein: CSVESGTSGGYSYNEQFF.